The clone carrying this T cell receptor beta chain has a single count. The data are from a study of OX40 agonist ivuxolimab in advanced cancers. Profiled with immunoSEQ multiplex PCR; TCRdb holds only in-frame clones, not every one. The sample carries about 120,000 clones, more than 80% recorded once. Germline V CDR1 and CDR2: MNHNS, SASEGT. The CDR3 length is 17 residues. The germline V and J ends were trimmed by 1 base and 4 bases, with 16 bases remaining between them. The sequencing here drew on CD4+ or CD8+ T cells sorted from blood, taken in a trial of the OX40 agonist ivuxolimab. V and J are TRBV6-1 and TRBJ2-2, with a tentative D call TRBD1 (6 bases). This sequence was found in an adult with an advanced solid tumor such as melanoma, head and neck, liver or kidney cancer. The CDR3 coding sequence is TGTGCCAGCAGTGAAGGGCAGGGGTCCTTCCGCACCGGGGAGCTGTTTTTT. This gives the protein CASSEGQGSFRTGELFF.